One sample yielded the 21 T cell receptor beta chains listed below, sequenced in a study of regulatory T cells in long-lasting Graves disease. The time point: newly diagnosed GD, antithyroid drugs for less than 3 months. From RNA extracted from PBMCs, the TCR library was made. Construction of the TCR beta libraries employed iRepertoire HTBI primers in conjunction with Arm-PCR of CDR3 regions. TCRdb re-analysed the multiplex PCR reads in MiXCR, keeping a single row per CDR3 protein. The sample carries a few hundred thousand distinct CDR3 sequences, approximately 10% recorded once. These data also formed part of another study, on T cells in Graves' hyperthyroidism and ophthalmopathy.

The source material was peripheral blood mononuclear cells (PBMCs), sampled at new diagnosis, from a patient treated with antithyroid drugs. The receptors originated from a woman under 30 with Graves disease.

This sequence joins TRBV3-1 and TRBJ1-2, with 9 bases that match TRBD1. Unmatched junction bases numbered 11, after V lost 10 bases and J lost 2 bases. Germline V gene lookup returns CDR1 LGHDT and CDR2 YNNKEL (reference sequence). The CDR3 is 15 amino acids. CDR3 in DNA: TGTGCCACCAGTGACCCCGGGACAGGGAACTATGGCTACACCTTC. Protein: CATSDPGTGNYGYTF.

A few counts support this clonotype. J is TRBJ1-2 and V is TRBV18, with TRBD1 identical over 8 bases. The CDR3 is made up of 18 amino acids. CDR1 and CDR2 (germline): KGHSH, LQKENI. V gave up 1 base and J gave up 3 bases; unmatched junction bases: 13. The CDR3 is CASSPQIQSDRVHYGYTF. The DNA for the CDR3 is TGTGCCAGCTCACCACAGATTCAGTCGGACAGGGTGCACTATGGCTACACCTTC.

Many counts were recorded for this clonotype. This sequence joins TRBV7-9 and TRBJ1-5, with D perhaps matching TRBD1 (6 bases). CDR3 length equals 14 residues. V was clipped by 5 bases and J by 5 bases, with 13 bases between them. The germline V gene encodes CDR1 SEHNR and CDR2 FQNEAQ (reference sequence). CDR3 in amino acids: CASSPQGGYQPQHF. Written as DNA, the CDR3 is TGTGCCAGCAGCCCACAGGGAGGTTATCAGCCCCAGCATTTT.

This clonotype was picked up many times. This chain connects TRBV2 to TRBJ1-1; D unclear. V was pared by 10 bases and J by 10 bases, with 13 bases between. Germline V gene lookup returns CDR1 SNHLY and CDR2 FYNNEI. CDR3 length: 10 amino acids. This CDR3 is CATAYGRAFF. The CDR3 DNA reads TGTGCCACCGCGTATGGCCGAGCTTTCTTT.

This clonotype was seen a handful of times. J is TRBJ1-2 and V is TRBV28, with 8 bases lining up with TRBD1. V shed 4 bases and J 6 bases; nucleotides not matched to a gene: 7. Germline CDR1 and CDR2: MDHEN and SYDVKM. This CDR3 has 14 residues. The CDR3 DNA follows: TGTGCCAGCAGTTGGTGGACAGGGTCTCATGGCTACACCTTC. It encodes CASSWWTGSHGYTF.

Written as DNA, the CDR3 is TGTGCCAGCAGCTTCAGACAGCGGGAGACCCAGTACTTC. Its protein is CASSFRQRETQYF. The chain carries TRBV7-3 and TRBJ2-5; D tentatively fits TRBD1 or TRBD2 (5 bases each). Per the germline V gene, CDR1 is SGHTA and CDR2 is FQGTGA. V dropped 3 bases and J dropped 5 bases, with 10 bases sitting between them. The CDR3 loop spans 13 amino acids.

This clonotype occurred many times. The rearrangement uses TRBV12-3 or TRBV12-4 and TRBJ2-7; tentatively, D is TRBD1 or TRBD2 (5 bases each). The CDR3 totals 14 residues. Deletions cut 6 bases from V and 3 bases from J, with 15 bases between. CDR3 in amino acids: CASRRAGSRYEQYF. The DNA for the CDR3 is TGTGCCAGCAGACGGGCAGGGAGCCGCTACGAGCAGTACTTC.

The rearrangement uses TRBV20-1 and TRBJ1-1; D unresolved. V dropped 1 base and J dropped 0 bases, with 0 bases sitting between them. Germline CDR1 is DFQATT and CDR2 is SNEGSKA (reference sequence). The CDR3 length is 11 residues. DNA of the CDR3: TGCAGTGCTAGAGTGAACACTGAAGCTTTCTTT. Protein product: CSARVNTEAFF.

This clonotype was seen ten or more times. This chain links TRBV20-1 with TRBJ2-2; 12 bases agree with TRBD2. CDR1 and CDR2 from the germline V gene are DFQATT and SNEGSKA (reference sequence). Trimming at V came to 4 bases and at J to 4 bases, leaving 19 bases not matched to a gene. The CDR3 has 20 residues. The CDR3 DNA sequence: TGCAGTGCTAAACAGGGAGGAGGGCTAGCGGGAGGGCCGCGCACCGGGGAGCTGTTTTTT. It is translated as CSAKQGGGLAGGPRTGELFF.

The table lists this clonotype with many counts. V gene TRBV20-1 combines with J gene TRBJ2-7; tentatively, D is TRBD1 (5 bases). The CDR3 contains 12 residues. V lost 4 bases and J lost 2, with 9 bases in between. Germline CDR1 DFQATT, CDR2 SNEGSKA (reference sequence). CDR3 nucleotide sequence: TGCAGTGCTAAACACAGGACCTACGAGCAGTACTTC. Translation: CSAKHRTYEQYF.

A remark on this clonotype: One base away lies a much larger clone, so this may be a sequencing read error. This is likely a read error, given that the CDR3 carries no conserved phenylalanine or tryptophan at its end. The genes are TRBV7-2 and TRBJ2-2; D is unresolved. Germline CDR1 is SGHTA and CDR2 is FQGNSA. This CDR3 is built from 14 residues. V dropped 5 bases and J dropped 6 bases, with 13 bases sitting between them. The CDR3 DNA reads TGTGCCAGCAGCCATGCGTTGGGTCCCGGGGAGCTGTTTTTG. It yields the protein CASSHALGPGELFL.

The rearrangement links TRBV7-9 to TRBJ2-1; 12 bases match TRBD2. Germline V gives CDR1 SEHNR, CDR2 FQNEAQ (reference sequence). V gave up 3 bases and J gave up 5 bases; unmatched junction bases: 5. The CDR3 sequence is 16 residues long. The CDR3 region is CASSFGLAGGNNEQFF. DNA for the CDR3: TGTGCCAGCAGCTTCGGGCTAGCGGGGGGGAACAATGAGCAGTTCTTC.

This clonotype was counted only a few times. The genes are TRBV7-8 and TRBJ1-4, with a possible D match to TRBD1 (5 bases). This CDR3 is 15 amino acids long. V lost 5 bases and J 0 bases, leaving 10 bases between the germline ends. Germline V gene sequence: CDR1 SGHVS, CDR2 FQNEAQ. The DNA for the CDR3 is TGTGCCAGCAGCCGTGGGGGTCCAACTAATGAAAAACTGTTTTTT. This sequence encodes CASSRGGPTNEKLFF.

Ten or more counts support this clonotype. V is TRBV3-1 and J is TRBJ2-1; D perhaps matches TRBD1 (5 bases). The CDR3 spans 15 residues. V dropped 2 bases and J dropped 8 bases, with 16 bases sitting between them. Germline CDR1 is LGHDT and CDR2 is YNNKEL (reference sequence). The CDR3 DNA is TGTGCCAGCAGCCAAAGGTTCAGGGATAGCTATGAGCAGTTCTTC. Its protein product is CASSQRFRDSYEQFF.

The chain is built from TRBV6-1 and TRBJ1-2; 10 positions match TRBD1. Germline CDR1 is MNHNS and CDR2 is SASEGT. The CDR3 loop spans 14 amino acids. V was clipped by 6 bases and J by 5 bases; unmatched bases: 6. The CDR3 reads CASRTPGQGYGYTF. The DNA of the CDR3 is TGTGCCAGCAGGACCCCGGGACAGGGGTATGGCTACACCTTC.

This clonotype has ten or more counts. DNA for the CDR3: TGTGCCAGCAGTTTTCAGGGCTTTTATGAAAAACTGTTTTTT. Amino acids: CASSFQGFYEKLFF. The J gene is TRBJ1-4, the V gene TRBV12-3 or TRBV12-4, with a possible D match to TRBD1 (5 bases). Trimming pared 3 bases from V and 6 bases from J, leaving 11 bases between. The CDR3 is 14 residues long.

The chain has TRBV4-1 and TRBJ1-6; weak D call: TRBD1 (6 bases). Trimming cost V 5 bases and J 7 bases, with 15 bases left between them. The CDR3 consists of 15 residues. The germline gives CDR1 MGHRA, CDR2 YSYEKL. As DNA, the CDR3 is TGCGCCAGCAGCATCCAGGGCAGGGGAAATTCACCCCTCCACTTT. It translates to CASSIQGRGNSPLHF.

This clonotype was seen a single time. This chain uses TRBV5-8 with TRBJ2-3, with TRBD2 matching over 9 bases. Losses at the gene ends were 2 bases for V and 5 bases for J; bases not matched to a gene: 6. The CDR3 is 15 amino acids. Germline V gene sequence: CDR1 SGHTS, CDR2 YDEGEE. This CDR3 reads CASSLGGRAGDTQYF. The CDR3, as DNA: TGTGCCAGCAGCTTAGGCGGGAGGGCCGGAGATACGCAGTATTTT.

The sample holds a few counts of this clonotype. The V gene is TRBV7-2, the J gene TRBJ1-1; 7 nucleotides line up with TRBD1. J was trimmed by 11 bases and V by 1 base; bases with no gene match: 10. CDR1 and CDR2 from the germline V gene are SGHTA and FQGNSA. This CDR3 comprises 14 residues. CDR3 coding DNA: TGTGCCAGCAGCTTAGAAAGGGGGCTTACGGGGGCTTTCTTT. Its protein is CASSLERGLTGAFF.

In its sample, this clonotype was seen a few times. The junction departs from germline at one end; a sequencing error may be responsible. The chain employs TRBV10-3 and TRBJ1-3; weak D call: TRBD1 (5 bases). Germline V CDR1 and CDR2: ENHRY, SYGVKD. CDR3 length: 16 amino acids. The CDR3 nucleotides are TGTGCCATCAGTGAGTCGGAGGGGAGATACGGAAACACCACATATTTT. As protein: CAISESEGRYGNTTYF.

This clonotype appeared many times. This chain uses TRBV6-2 or TRBV6-3 with TRBJ2-5, with D maybe TRBD2 (5 bases). CDR3 length equals 17 residues. The ends were cut back, 7 bases at V and 5 bases at J, with 26 bases in the middle. CDR1 is MNHEY and CDR2 is SVGEGT in the germline V gene. The CDR3 is CASTGVAAEQKVETQYF. CDR3 nucleotide sequence: TGTGCCAGCACCGGGGTGGCAGCGGAACAAAAAGTTGAGACCCAGTACTTC.